A single sample gave rise to the 22 T cell receptor beta chains below, sequenced in a study of tumor-infiltrating lymphocytes in primary liver carcinoma. Joint extraction of RNA and DNA used roughly 18-34 mg of bulk tissue that was unsorted. TCR beta cDNA came from about 0.45 ug total RNA, primed with a constant-region primer. Investigators got TCR beta libraries out of three nested multiplex PCR rounds, done with slightly modified ARM-PCR. PCR rounds one and two used TRBV1-TRBV30 forward primers with a C-beta reverse primer for 10 cycles each. TCRdb analysed the multiplex PCR reads with MiXCR anew, one entry per CDR3 protein. The sample has around 81,000 distinct CDR3 sequences, roughly two thirds seen once. The material sequenced was liver tumor tissue from sampling region 4. Sample subset: tumor region T4, right-lateral pole. These receptors all come from a woman aged 60-75 years with primary liver carcinoma and hepatitis B virus infection.

Note on this clonotype: One base away lies a much larger clone, so this may be a sequencing read error. The rearrangement links TRBV28 to TRBJ2-2, with D perhaps matching TRBD1 or TRBD2 (5 bases each). The CDR3 extends over 14 amino acids. The germline gives CDR1 MDHEN, CDR2 SYDVKM. CDR3 nucleotides: TGTGCCAGCAGTTTAGGCGGCAGGGCCGGGGAGCCGTTTTTT. It translates to CASSLGGRAGEPFF.

Regarding this clonotype: This may arise from a read error, as a much more abundant clone is one base away. The gene calls are TRBV5-4 and TRBJ2-5; D is unresolved. Germline V lookup: CDR1 SGHNT, CDR2 YYREEE (reference sequence). This CDR3 comprises 14 residues. CDR3 in DNA: TGTGCCAGCAACTTGGAGTGGGGCCAAGAGACCCAGTACTTC. Amino acids: CASNLEWGQETQYF.

With respect to this clonotype: A much larger clonotype is one base distant, so this may be a read error. V gene TRBV7-9 combines with J gene TRBJ1-1; D ambiguous. This CDR3 has 12 residues. V dropped 6 bases and J dropped 6 bases, with 11 bases sitting between them. Germline CDR1 reads SEHNR; CDR2 reads FQNEAQ (reference sequence). DNA of the CDR3: TGTGCCAGCAGACTTACTAACGCTGAAGCTTTCTTT. Translation gives CASRLTNAEAFF.

The count of this clonotype is one. No conserved phenylalanine or tryptophan ends this CDR3, so it is likely a read error. The V and J genes are TRBV29-1 and TRBJ2-3, with D maybe TRBD2 (7 bases). Germline values: CDR1 SQVTM, CDR2 ANQGSEA. V gave up 3 bases and J gave up 1 base, with 14 bases separating them. CDR3 size: 15 residues. This CDR3 is CSVDRLAGGTDTQYT. CDR3 nucleotide sequence: TGCAGCGTTGATCGACTAGCAGGGGGCACAGATACGCAGTATACT.

A word on this clonotype: Because it lacks the conserved phenylalanine or tryptophan at the end, this CDR3 is likely a read error. The genes are TRBV28 and TRBJ2-7; 10 nucleotides agree with TRBD2. Germline V lookup: CDR1 MDHEN, CDR2 SYDVKM. The CDR3 is 17 residues long. CDR3 coding DNA: TGTGCCAGCAGTTTAGAGGGCGGACTAGCGGAGTTCTACGAACAGTACCTC. It codes for CASSLEGGLAEFYEQYL.

This clonotype was observed many times. The chain links TRBV28 to TRBJ2-6; D unclear. The CDR3 totals 13 residues. Germline V gene data show CDR1 as MDHEN and CDR2 as SYDVKM. The V gene lost 9 bases and the J gene lost 1 base, with 7 bases spanning the gap. CDR3 loop: CASHLSGANVLTF. DNA for the CDR3: TGTGCCAGTCATCTATCTGGGGCCAACGTCCTGACTTTC.

Comment on this clonotype: One base away lies a much larger clone, so this may be a sequencing read error. The rearrangement links TRBV28 to TRBJ1-6; D unclear. Between the trimmed V and J ends, which lost 8 bases and 14 bases, there was a span of 19 bases. The CDR3 spans 13 residues. CDR1 and CDR2 (germline): MDHEN, SYDVKM. The CDR3 coding sequence is TGTGCCAGCGACGGGTATCTAGAATCAGCCCTCCACTTT. Amino acid sequence: CASDGYLESALHF.

Here the CDR3 reads CASSHVASGRAWQYF. The CDR3 DNA sequence: TGCGCCAGCAGCCATGTTGCTAGCGGGAGGGCCTGGCAGTACTTC. This sequence joins TRBV4-1 and TRBJ2-7, with 12 bases aligning to TRBD2. Germline loops: CDR1 MGHRA, CDR2 YSYEKL. The CDR3 sequence is 15 residues long. The trim removed 3 bases at V and 9 bases at J, leaving 9 bases unmatched.

About this clonotype itself: Germline and junction disagree at one end, which may indicate a read error. The chain is built from TRBV29-1 and TRBJ2-1; D perhaps matches TRBD2 (5 bases). Germline V gives CDR1 SQVTM, CDR2 ANQGSEA. The CDR3 is 15 amino acids. The CDR3 reads CSVEDGIVMGNGQSF. The CDR3 DNA reads as TGCAGCGTTGAAGACGGGATTGTCATGGGGAATGGGCAGTCCTTC.

The V call is TRBV11-2, the J call TRBJ1-5; D possibly corresponds to TRBD1 (6 bases). Looked up from germline, CDR1 is SGHAT and CDR2 is FQNNGV. Trimming left V 0 bases short and J 6 bases short, with 12 bases between. The CDR3 is 15 residues long. The CDR3 DNA is TGTGCCAGCAGCTTAGAAGAAGGGGGTATTCAGCCCCAGCATTTT. Residues: CASSLEEGGIQPQHF.

As to this clonotype: Its ends do not fully match the called genes, so a read error is possible. CDR3 DNA: TGTGCCAGCACGCAGGGGTCCTACAATAAGCAGTTCTTC. Its protein product is CASTQGSYNKQFF. V and J are TRBV12-3 or TRBV12-4 and TRBJ2-1; maybe TRBD1 (6 bases). The CDR3 consists of 13 residues.

Concerning this clonotype itself: At one end the junction does not follow the germline gene, possibly because of a read error. The chain carries TRBV6-5 and TRBJ2-3; a weak D match, TRBD1 (5 bases). The CDR3 sequence is 14 residues long. Germline CDR1 MNHEY, CDR2 SVGAGI. CDR3 DNA sequence: TGTGCCAGCAGTTTAGGGGTTACTCATGATACGCGGTATTTT. The encoded protein is CASSLGVTHDTRYF.

The rearrangement links TRBV29-1 to TRBJ2-1; possibly TRBD2 for D (5 bases). V dropped 7 bases and J dropped 10 bases, with 26 bases sitting between them. CDR3 size: 15 residues. Germline V gives CDR1 SQVTM, CDR2 ANQGSEA. For the CDR3, the DNA is TGCAGCGCTGCTGTCACCCCGCGAGGAGGTCGGGAGCAGTTCTTC. Translation gives CSAAVTPRGGREQFF.

This clonotype is a singleton in its sample. V is TRBV4-2 and J is TRBJ2-5; 9 bases align to TRBD1. The germline CDR1 and CDR2 sequences are LGHNA and YNFKEQ. The length of the CDR3 is 14 residues. J gave up 5 bases and V 4 bases, and 5 bases lay outside the gene matches. CDR3 loop: CASSPGQGDETQYF. For the CDR3, the DNA is TGTGCCAGCAGCCCGGGACAGGGTGATGAGACCCAGTACTTC.

A word on this clonotype: A much larger clone differs from this one at a single base, so this may be a read error. The V call is TRBV5-1, the J call TRBJ2-1; 7 nucleotides match TRBD1. CDR1 and CDR2 (germline): SGHRS, YFSETQ. The CDR3 is 15 residues long. This CDR3 reads CVSSASGQTYNEQFF. DNA of the CDR3: TGCGTCAGCAGCGCATCGGGACAGACGTACAATGAGCAGTTCTTC.

As regards this clonotype: The junction and the germline gene differ at one end; a read error may be behind it. This rearrangement joins TRBV6-4 to TRBJ2-3; 11 nucleotides line up with TRBD2. This CDR3 comprises 16 residues. Germline lookup yields CDR1 MRHNA and CDR2 SNTAGT. This CDR3 is CASSDIAGGSTDTQCF. DNA for the CDR3: TGTGCCAGCAGTGACATAGCGGGAGGGTCCACAGATACACAGTGTTTT.

This clonotype came up a few times. This may arise from a read error, as a much more abundant clone is one base away. This chain links TRBV28 with TRBJ2-5; 8 positions agree with TRBD1. Germline CDR1 reads MDHEN; CDR2 reads SYDVKM. The CDR3 has 15 amino acids. V was pared by 5 bases and J by 5 bases, with 10 bases of the junction left unmatched. The CDR3, as DNA: TGTGCCAGCAGTCAGAGGGCAGGGGGCACGGAGACCCAGTACTTC. As protein: CASSQRAGGTETQYF.

The rearrangement joins TRBV28 to TRBJ2-7; 10 bases fit TRBD2. V was pared by 7 bases and J by 4 bases, with 13 bases of the junction left unmatched. The germline V gene encodes CDR1 MDHEN and CDR2 SYDVKM. CDR3 length equals 16 residues. This CDR3 is CASTERRTSGHYEQYF. As DNA, the CDR3 is TGTGCCAGCACCGAGCGCAGGACTAGCGGCCATTACGAGCAGTACTTC.

Comment on this clonotype: Mismatch with germline at one junction end may stem from a read error. The chain is built from TRBV6-1 and TRBJ2-1; 8 bases fit TRBD1. From germline, CDR1 is MNHNS and CDR2 SASEGT. CDR3 size: 16 residues. The CDR3 nucleotides are TGTGCAAGCAGGGGGCAGGGACACGACTCCTACAATGTGCAGTTCTTC. Its translation: CASRGQGHDSYNVQFF.

This clonotype was observed many times. This chain links TRBV28 with TRBJ1-2, with D uncertain. In germline, CDR1 is MDHEN, CDR2 SYDVKM. Between the trimmed V and J ends, which lost 8 bases and 4 bases, there was a span of 11 bases. The CDR3 is made up of 12 amino acids. CDR3 protein: CASSPLSYGYTF. The CDR3 DNA reads TGTGCCAGCTCTCCTCTGAGCTATGGCTACACCTTC.

This clonotype has a count of ten or more. The gene calls are TRBV28 and TRBJ1-3; maybe TRBD1 (6 bases). Germline V gene lookup returns CDR1 MDHEN and CDR2 SYDVKM. V dropped 3 bases and J dropped 3 bases, with 24 bases sitting between them. This CDR3 region has 19 residues. The CDR3 is CASSFRGVRRGGDGNTIYF. Here the CDR3 DNA reads TGTGCCAGCAGTTTTCGGGGGGTCCGAAGAGGGGGAGATGGAAACACCATATATTTT.

The V gene is TRBV5-4, the J gene TRBJ2-5; weak D call: TRBD1 (8 bases). This CDR3 is built from 13 residues. From germline, CDR1 is SGHNT and CDR2 YYREEE (reference sequence). CDR3 sequence (DNA): TGTGAGAGCAACCTACAGGGGGGGGAGACCCAGTACTTC. Translated, it gives CESNLQGGETQYF.